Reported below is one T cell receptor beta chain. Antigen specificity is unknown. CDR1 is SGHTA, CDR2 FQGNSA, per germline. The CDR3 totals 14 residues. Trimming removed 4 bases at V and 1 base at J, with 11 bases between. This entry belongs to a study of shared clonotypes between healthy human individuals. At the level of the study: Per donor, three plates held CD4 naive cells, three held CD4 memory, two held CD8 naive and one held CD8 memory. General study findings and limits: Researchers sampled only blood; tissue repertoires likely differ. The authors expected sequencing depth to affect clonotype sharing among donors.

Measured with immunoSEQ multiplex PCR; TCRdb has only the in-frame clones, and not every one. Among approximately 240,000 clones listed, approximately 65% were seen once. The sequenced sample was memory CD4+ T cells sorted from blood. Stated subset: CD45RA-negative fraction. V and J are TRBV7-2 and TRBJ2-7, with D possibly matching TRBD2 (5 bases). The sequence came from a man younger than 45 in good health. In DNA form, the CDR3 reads TGTGCCAGCAGCTCGCGAGAGGGTTCCTACGAGCAGTACTTC. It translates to CASSSREGSYEQYF.